The rows below give T cell receptor beta chains drawn from one sample of a study of cytomegalovirus exposure and HLA in healthy donors. TCRdb's copy holds only in-frame clones and misses some; the assay was immunoSEQ multiplex PCR. The sample records more than 85,000 clones, approximately 63% being singletons. What was sequenced was PBMCs. These receptors came from a woman aged 25-40 years in good health and CMV-seronegative. Both conserved end residues are part of each CDR3. Fields, in order: clone size, D gene, V gene, J gene, CDR3 protein, CDR3 DNA. A D gene is named only where the DNA matches it firmly. Size is stated for part of the rows, as once, few or many counts, or as a class when the clone is expanded.

>NA|NA|TRBV6-5|TRBJ1-4
CASSRTVGGEKLFF
TGTGCCAGCTCCCGGACAGTTGGGGGTGAAAAACTGTTTTTT
>few|NA|TRBV11-2|TRBJ2-2
CASSLVTGNTGELFF
TGTGCCAGCAGCTTAGTGACGGGAAACACCGGGGAGCTGTTTTTT
>few|TRBD1|TRBV28|TRBJ2-1
CASSQTGGYNEQFF
TGTGCCAGCAGTCAAACAGGGGGCTACAATGAGCAGTTCTTC
>NA|NA|TRBV28|TRBJ2-1
CASSLRLDPRRQFF
TGTGCCAGCAGTTTAAGACTAGACCCGAGACGGCAGTTCTTC
>once|NA|TRBV2|TRBJ2-2
CASSVGQNTGELFF
TGTGCCAGCAGTGTGGGACAGAACACCGGGGAGCTGTTTTTT
>NA|NA|TRBV28|TRBJ1-2
CASRRPLQGPNYGYTF
TGTGCCAGCAGACGACCGCTACAGGGCCCTAACTATGGCTACACCTTC
>NA|TRBD2|TRBV15|TRBJ2-1
CATSRGSGRLYNEQFF
TGTGCCACCAGCAGAGGAAGCGGGAGGTTGTACAATGAGCAGTTCTTC
>NA|NA|TRBV29-1|TRBJ1-2
CSVRARSGYTF
TGCAGCGTGCGGGCTCGTTCTGGCTACACCTTC
>NA|NA|TRBV7-2|TRBJ1-1
CASSLGQKAFF
TGTGCCAGCAGCTTAGGACAGAAAGCTTTCTTT
>few|TRBD2|TRBV4-2|TRBJ2-5
CASSPGLAGGQETQYF
TGTGCCAGCAGCCCTGGACTAGCGGGGGGCCAAGAGACCCAGTACTTC
>NA|TRBD1|TRBV27|TRBJ1-2
CASSFSGGRYGYTF
TGTGCCAGCAGTTTTTCAGGGGGCAGGTATGGCTACACCTTC
>NA|NA|TRBV25-1|TRBJ1-4
CASSESQQFNEKLFF
TGTGCCAGCAGTGAATCACAACAGTTTAATGAAAAACTGTTTTTT
>NA|TRBD1|TRBV28|TRBJ1-1
CASAIQGGSTEAFF
TGTGCCAGCGCAATACAGGGGGGATCCACTGAAGCTTTCTTT
>NA|TRBD2|TRBV19|TRBJ2-7
CASSSLAGAYEQYF
TGTGCCAGTAGTTCTCTAGCGGGGGCCTACGAGCAGTACTTC
>NA|TRBD1|TRBV4-1|TRBJ2-3
CASSQTGKVRSDTQYF
TGCGCCAGCAGCCAGACAGGGAAGGTTCGCTCAGATACGCAGTATTTT
>NA|NA|TRBV30|TRBJ2-7
CAWSSGGVYEQYF
TGTGCCTGGAGTTCCGGGGGTGTCTACGAGCAGTACTTC
>NA|TRBD2|TRBV29-1|TRBJ2-7
CSVRADLAGGPVEQYF
TGCAGCGTTCGGGCCGACCTAGCGGGAGGGCCGGTCGAGCAGTACTTC
>NA|NA|TRBV15|TRBJ2-5
CATSRDQGRETQYF
TGTGCCACCAGCAGAGACCAGGGGCGTGAGACCCAGTACTTC
>NA|NA|TRBV5-4|TRBJ2-7
CASSLGISSRSYEQYF
TGTGCCAGCAGCTTGGGAATCTCATCCAGGTCCTACGAGCAGTACTTC
>NA|NA|TRBV7-8|TRBJ2-4
CASSQTVAKNIQYF
TGTGCCAGCAGCCAGACAGTAGCCAAAAACATTCAGTACTTC
>few|TRBD1|TRBV19|TRBJ2-3
CASSRDRVFEDTQYF
TGTGCCAGTAGCCGGGACAGGGTTTTCGAAGATACGCAGTATTTT
>NA|NA|TRBV5-1|TRBJ1-4
CASSLQGSLNEKLFF
TGCGCCAGCAGCTTGCAGGGGTCCCTTAATGAAAAACTGTTTTTT
>NA|NA|TRBV5-4|TRBJ2-5
CASSFPHGEAHQQYF
TGTGCCAGCAGCTTCCCCCACGGGGAGGCCCATCAACAGTACTTC
>NA|NA|TRBV2|TRBJ2-7
CASLGGGSLNEQYF
TGTGCCAGCCTAGGGGGGGGGAGCCTCAACGAGCAGTACTTC
>NA|NA|TRBV7-8|TRBJ1-6
CASSPDSYNSPLHF
TGTGCCAGCAGCCCGGACAGCTATAATTCACCCCTCCACTTT
>NA|NA|TRBV12-5|TRBJ2-5
CASGLARTIQGWQETQYF
TGTGCTAGTGGTTTGGCCCGTACTATCCAGGGGTGGCAAGAGACCCAGTACTTC
>NA|TRBD1|TRBV5-1|TRBJ2-7
CASRGQGWDEQYF
TGCGCCAGCAGGGGACAGGGTTGGGACGAGCAGTACTTC
>NA|NA|TRBV10-3|TRBJ2-7
CAISAEGFSSYEQYF
TGTGCCATCAGTGCGGAGGGATTTAGTTCCTACGAGCAGTACTTC
>NA|TRBD2|TRBV7-2|TRBJ2-7
CASSLRLAGEHEQYF
TGTGCCAGCAGCCTTCGACTAGCGGGAGAACACGAGCAGTACTTC
>NA|NA|TRBV7-2|TRBJ1-2
CASSLAAGSIYGYTF
TGTGCCAGCAGCTTAGCGGCAGGGTCGATCTATGGCTACACCTTC
>few|TRBD1|TRBV2|TRBJ1-1
CASHDRGNTEAFF
TGTGCCAGTCATGACAGGGGGAACACTGAAGCTTTCTTT
>NA|TRBD1|TRBV7-9|TRBJ1-2
CASSQGGLAFYGYTF
TGTGCCAGCAGCCAAGGGGGCCTTGCCTTTTATGGCTACACCTTC
>NA|NA|TRBV2|TRBJ1-6
CASMPPTGSSYNSPLHF
TGTGCCAGCATGCCCCCGACAGGTAGCTCCTATAATTCACCCCTCCACTTT
>NA|TRBD1|TRBV19|TRBJ1-2
CASLGAGTGPFYGYTF
TGTGCCAGTCTGGGAGCCGGGACAGGGCCGTTTTATGGCTACACCTTC
>NA|NA|TRBV28|TRBJ1-1
CASSLSGYDRAFF
TGTGCCAGCAGTTTATCAGGCTATGATAGAGCTTTCTTT
>few|TRBD1|TRBV27|TRBJ2-2
CASSSGTGVIAGELFF
TGTGCCAGCAGTTCCGGGACAGGGGTAATAGCCGGGGAGCTGTTTTTT
>NA|NA|TRBV7-6|TRBJ1-5
CASSLAWGRNQPQHF
TGTGCCAGCAGCTTGGCTTGGGGCCGCAATCAGCCCCAGCATTTT
>NA|TRBD2|TRBV4-1|TRBJ2-5
CASSPLAGGGETQYF
TGCGCCAGCAGCCCTTTAGCGGGAGGAGGCGAGACCCAGTACTTC
>NA|TRBD1|TRBV5-4|TRBJ1-1
CASSNGQVMNTEAFF
TGTGCCAGCAGTAATGGACAGGTAATGAACACTGAAGCTTTCTTT